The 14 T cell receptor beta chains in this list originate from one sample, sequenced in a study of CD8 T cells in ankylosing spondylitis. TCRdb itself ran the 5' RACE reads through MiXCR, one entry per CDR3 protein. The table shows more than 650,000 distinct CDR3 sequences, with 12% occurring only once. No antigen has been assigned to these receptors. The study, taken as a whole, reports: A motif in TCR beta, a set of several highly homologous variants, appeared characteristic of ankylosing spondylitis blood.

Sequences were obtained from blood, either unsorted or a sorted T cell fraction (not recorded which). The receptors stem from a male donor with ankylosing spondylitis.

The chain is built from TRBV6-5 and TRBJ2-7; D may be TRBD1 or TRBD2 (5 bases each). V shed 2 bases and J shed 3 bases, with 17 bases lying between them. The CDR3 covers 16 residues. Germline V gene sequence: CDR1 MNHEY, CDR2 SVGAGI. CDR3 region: CASSYEGITHRYEQYF. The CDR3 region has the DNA TGTGCCAGCAGTTACGAGGGGATCACGCATCGCTACGAGCAGTACTTC.

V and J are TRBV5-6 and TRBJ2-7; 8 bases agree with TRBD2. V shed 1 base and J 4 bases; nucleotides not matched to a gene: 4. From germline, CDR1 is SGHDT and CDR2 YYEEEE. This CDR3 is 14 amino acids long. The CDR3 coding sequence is TGTGCCAGCAGCTTGTTAGCGGGACCTTACGAGCAGTACTTC. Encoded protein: CASSLLAGPYEQYF.

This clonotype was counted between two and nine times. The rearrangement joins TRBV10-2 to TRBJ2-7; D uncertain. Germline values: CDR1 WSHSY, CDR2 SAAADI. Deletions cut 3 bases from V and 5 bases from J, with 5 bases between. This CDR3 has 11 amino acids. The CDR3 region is CASSDFDEQYF. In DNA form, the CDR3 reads TGCGCCAGCAGTGACTTCGACGAGCAGTACTTC.

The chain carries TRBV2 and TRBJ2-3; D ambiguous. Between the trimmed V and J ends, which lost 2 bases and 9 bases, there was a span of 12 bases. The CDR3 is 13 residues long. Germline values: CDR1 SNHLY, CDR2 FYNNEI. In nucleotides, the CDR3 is TGTGCCAGCAGTGAACTCCCTGGCGGAACGCAGTATTTT. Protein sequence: CASSELPGGTQYF.

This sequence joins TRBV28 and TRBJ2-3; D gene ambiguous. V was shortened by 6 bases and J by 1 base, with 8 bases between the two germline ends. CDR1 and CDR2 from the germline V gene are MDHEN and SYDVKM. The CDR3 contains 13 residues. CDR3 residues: CASSRSGTDTQYF. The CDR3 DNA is TGTGCCAGCAGCCGCTCTGGCACAGATACGCAGTATTTT.

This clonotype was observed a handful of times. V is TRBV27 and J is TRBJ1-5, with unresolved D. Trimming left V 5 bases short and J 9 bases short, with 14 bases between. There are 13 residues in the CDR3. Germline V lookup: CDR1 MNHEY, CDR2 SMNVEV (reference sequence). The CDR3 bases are TGTGCCAGCAGTCCCAACCCCATTTTGCCCCAGCATTTT. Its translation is CASSPNPILPQHF.

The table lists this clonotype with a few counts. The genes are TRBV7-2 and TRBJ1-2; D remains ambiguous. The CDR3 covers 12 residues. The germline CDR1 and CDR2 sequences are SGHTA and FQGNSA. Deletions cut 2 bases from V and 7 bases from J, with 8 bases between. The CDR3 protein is CASSLSAVGYTF. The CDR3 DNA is TGTGCCAGCAGCTTATCGGCCGTTGGCTACACCTTC.

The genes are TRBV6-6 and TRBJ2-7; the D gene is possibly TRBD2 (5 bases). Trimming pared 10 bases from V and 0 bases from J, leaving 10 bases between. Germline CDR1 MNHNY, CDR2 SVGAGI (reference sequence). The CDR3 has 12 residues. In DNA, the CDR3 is TGTGCCACAGCGGACGCCTCCTACGAGCAGTACTTC. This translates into CATADASYEQYF.

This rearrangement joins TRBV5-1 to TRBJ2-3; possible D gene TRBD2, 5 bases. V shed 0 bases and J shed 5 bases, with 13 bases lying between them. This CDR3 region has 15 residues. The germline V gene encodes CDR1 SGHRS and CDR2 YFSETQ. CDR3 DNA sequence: TGCGCCAGCAGCTTGGCCCTGAGAGGAGGAGATACGCAGTATTTT. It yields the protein CASSLALRGGDTQYF.

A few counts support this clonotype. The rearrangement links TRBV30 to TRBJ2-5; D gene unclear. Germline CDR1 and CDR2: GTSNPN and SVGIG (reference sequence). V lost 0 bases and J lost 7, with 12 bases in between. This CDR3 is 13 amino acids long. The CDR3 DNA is TGTGCCTGGAGTGTAAACCTAAGAGGGACCCAGTACTTC. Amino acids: CAWSVNLRGTQYF.

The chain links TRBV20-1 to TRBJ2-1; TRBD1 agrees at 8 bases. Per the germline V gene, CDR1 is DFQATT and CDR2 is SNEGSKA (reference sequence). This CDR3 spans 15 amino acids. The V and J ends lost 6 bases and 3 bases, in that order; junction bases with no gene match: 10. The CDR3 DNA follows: TGCAGTGCAACCTTGACAGGGGAAAACTACAATGAGCAGTTCTTC. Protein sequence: CSATLTGENYNEQFF.

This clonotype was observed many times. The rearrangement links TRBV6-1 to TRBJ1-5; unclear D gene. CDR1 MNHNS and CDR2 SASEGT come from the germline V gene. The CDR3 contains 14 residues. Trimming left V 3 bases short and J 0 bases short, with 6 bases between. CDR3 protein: CASSENRSNQPQHF. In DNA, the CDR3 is TGTGCCAGCAGTGAGAACCGTAGCAATCAGCCCCAGCATTTT.

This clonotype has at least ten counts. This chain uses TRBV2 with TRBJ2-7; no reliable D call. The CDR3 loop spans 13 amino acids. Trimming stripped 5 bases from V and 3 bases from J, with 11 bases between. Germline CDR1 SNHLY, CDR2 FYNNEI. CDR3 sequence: CASSPELNYEQYF. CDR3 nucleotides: TGTGCCAGCAGTCCCGAGTTAAACTACGAGCAGTACTTC. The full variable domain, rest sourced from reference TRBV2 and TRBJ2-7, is EPEVTQTPSHQVTQMGQEVILRCVPISNHLYFYWYRQILGQKVEFLVSFYNNEISEKSEIFDDQFSVERPDGSNFTLKIRSTKLEDSAMYFCASSPELNYEQYFGPGTRLTVT.

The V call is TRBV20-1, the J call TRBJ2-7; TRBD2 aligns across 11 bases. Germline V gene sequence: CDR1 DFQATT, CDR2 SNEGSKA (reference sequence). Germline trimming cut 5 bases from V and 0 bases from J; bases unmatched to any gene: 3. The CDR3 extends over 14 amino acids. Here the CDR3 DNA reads TGCAGTGCTCATAGCGGGGGGGCCTCCTACGAGCAGTACTTC. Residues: CSAHSGGASYEQYF.